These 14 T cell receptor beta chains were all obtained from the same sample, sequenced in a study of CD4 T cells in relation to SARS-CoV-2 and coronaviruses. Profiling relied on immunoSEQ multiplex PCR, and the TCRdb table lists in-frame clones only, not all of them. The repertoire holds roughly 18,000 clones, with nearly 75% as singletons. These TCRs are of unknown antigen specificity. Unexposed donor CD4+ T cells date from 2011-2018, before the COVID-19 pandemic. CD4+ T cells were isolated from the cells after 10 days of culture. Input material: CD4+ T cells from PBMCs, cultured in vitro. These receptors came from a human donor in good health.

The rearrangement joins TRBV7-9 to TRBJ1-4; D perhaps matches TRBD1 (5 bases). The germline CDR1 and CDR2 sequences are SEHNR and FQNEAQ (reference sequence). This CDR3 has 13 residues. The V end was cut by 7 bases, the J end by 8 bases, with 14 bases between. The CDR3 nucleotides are TGTGCCAGCAAGGAGGGCGCAGGGGAAAAACTGTTTTTT. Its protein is CASKEGAGEKLFF.

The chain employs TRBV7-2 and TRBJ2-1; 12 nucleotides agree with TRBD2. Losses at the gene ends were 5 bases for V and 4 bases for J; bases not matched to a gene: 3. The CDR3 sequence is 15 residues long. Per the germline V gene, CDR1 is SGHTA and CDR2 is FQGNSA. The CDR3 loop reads CASSRTSGDYNEQFF. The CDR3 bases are TGTGCCAGCAGCAGGACTAGCGGGGATTACAATGAGCAGTTCTTC.

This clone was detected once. The CDR3 here is CASSLDGGGNQPQHF. The CDR3, as DNA: TGTGCCAGCAGCTTGGATGGAGGGGGTAATCAGCCCCAGCATTTT. This rearrangement joins TRBV5-4 to TRBJ1-5; D is perhaps TRBD1 (6 bases). Germline V gene sequence: CDR1 SGHNT, CDR2 YYREEE (reference sequence). This CDR3 contains 15 residues. Trimming removed 0 bases from V and 4 bases from J, with 11 bases in between.

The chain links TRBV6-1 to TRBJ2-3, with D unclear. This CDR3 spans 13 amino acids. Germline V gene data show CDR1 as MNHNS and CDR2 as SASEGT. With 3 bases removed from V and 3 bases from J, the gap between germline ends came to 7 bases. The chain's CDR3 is CASSEGRTDTQYF. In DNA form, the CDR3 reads TGTGCCAGCAGTGAGGGCAGAACAGATACGCAGTATTTT.

The CDR3, as DNA: TGTGCCAGCAGTCTCTCCGGGACTAGCTCCTACGAGCAGTACTTC. Translation: CASSLSGTSSYEQYF. The rearrangement uses TRBV27 and TRBJ2-7, with 8 bases matching TRBD2. CDR1 is MNHEY and CDR2 is SMNVEV in the germline V gene (reference sequence). V gave up 5 bases and J gave up 0 bases; unmatched junction bases: 6. This CDR3 spans 15 amino acids.

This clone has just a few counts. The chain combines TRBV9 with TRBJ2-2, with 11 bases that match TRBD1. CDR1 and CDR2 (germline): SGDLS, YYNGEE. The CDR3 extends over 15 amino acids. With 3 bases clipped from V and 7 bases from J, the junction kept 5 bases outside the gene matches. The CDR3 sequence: CASSGGQGAVGELFF. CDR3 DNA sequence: TGTGCCAGCAGCGGCGGACAGGGGGCTGTCGGGGAGCTGTTTTTT.

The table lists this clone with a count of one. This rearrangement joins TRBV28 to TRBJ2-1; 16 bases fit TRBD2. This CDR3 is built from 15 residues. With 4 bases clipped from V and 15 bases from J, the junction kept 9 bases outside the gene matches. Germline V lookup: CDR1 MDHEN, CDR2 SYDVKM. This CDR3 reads CASSYGTSGRAWRFF. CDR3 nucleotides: TGTGCCAGCAGTTACGGGACTAGCGGGAGGGCCTGGCGGTTCTTC.

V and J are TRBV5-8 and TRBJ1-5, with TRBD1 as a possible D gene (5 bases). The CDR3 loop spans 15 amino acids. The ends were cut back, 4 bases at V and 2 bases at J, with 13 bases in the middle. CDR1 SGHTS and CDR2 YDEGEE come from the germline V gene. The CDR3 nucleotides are TGTGCCAGCAGCCGGGTTCTAGGGGGCAATCAGCCCCAGCATTTT. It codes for CASSRVLGGNQPQHF.

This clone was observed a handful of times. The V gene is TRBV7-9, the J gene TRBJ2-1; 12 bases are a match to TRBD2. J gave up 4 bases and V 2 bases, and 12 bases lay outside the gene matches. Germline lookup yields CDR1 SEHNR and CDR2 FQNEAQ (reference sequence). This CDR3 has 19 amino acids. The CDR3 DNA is TGTGCCAGCAGCTTATTAGGACTAGCGGGACCCCGCACGTACAATGAGCAGTTCTTC. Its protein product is CASSLLGLAGPRTYNEQFF.

The CDR3 bases are TGTGCCAGCAGCTTCGCCAGGCCAAGCTCTGGAAACACCATATATTTT. Amino acid sequence: CASSFARPSSGNTIYF. The chain couples TRBV5-8 to TRBJ1-3; no reliable D call. The CDR3 sequence is 16 residues long. Germline CDR1 SGHTS, CDR2 YDEGEE. Trimming removed 2 bases at V and 0 bases at J, with 12 bases between.

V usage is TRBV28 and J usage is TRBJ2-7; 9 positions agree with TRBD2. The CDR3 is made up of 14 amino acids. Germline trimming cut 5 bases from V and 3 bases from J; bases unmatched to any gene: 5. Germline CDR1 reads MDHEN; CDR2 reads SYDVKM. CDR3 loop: CASSSSGSSYEQYF. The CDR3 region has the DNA TGTGCCAGCAGTAGTAGCGGGAGTAGCTACGAGCAGTACTTC. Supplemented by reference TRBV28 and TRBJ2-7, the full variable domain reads DVKVTQSSRYLVKRTGEKVFLECVQDMDHENMFWYRQDPGLGLRLIYFSYDVKMKEKGDIPEGYSVSREKKERFSLILESASTNQTSMYLCASSSSGSSYEQYFGPGTRLTVT.

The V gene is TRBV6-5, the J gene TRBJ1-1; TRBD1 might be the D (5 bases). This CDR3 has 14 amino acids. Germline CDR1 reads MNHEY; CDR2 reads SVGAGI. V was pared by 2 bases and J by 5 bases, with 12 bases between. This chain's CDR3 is CASSYGGVRTEAFF. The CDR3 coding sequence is TGTGCCAGCAGTTACGGGGGGGTGAGAACTGAAGCTTTCTTT.

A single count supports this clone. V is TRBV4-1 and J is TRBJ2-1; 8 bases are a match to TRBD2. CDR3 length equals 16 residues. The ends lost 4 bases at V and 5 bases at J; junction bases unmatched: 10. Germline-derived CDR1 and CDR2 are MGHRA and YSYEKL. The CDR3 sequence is CASSLFSSGLNNEQFF. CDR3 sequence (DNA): TGCGCCAGCAGCCTTTTTTCTAGCGGGTTAAACAATGAGCAGTTCTTC.

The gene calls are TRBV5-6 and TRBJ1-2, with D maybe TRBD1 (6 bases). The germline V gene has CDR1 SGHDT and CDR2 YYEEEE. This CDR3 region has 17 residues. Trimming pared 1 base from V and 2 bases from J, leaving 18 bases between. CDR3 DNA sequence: TGTGCCAGCAGCTTGTTGTTGACTGGGGGGACAAACTATGGCTACACCTTC. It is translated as CASSLLLTGGTNYGYTF. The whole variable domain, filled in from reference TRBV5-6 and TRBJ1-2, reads DAGVTQSPTHLIKTRGQQVTLRCSPKSGHDTVSWYQQALGQGPQFIFQYYEEEERQRGNFPDRFSGHQFPNYSSELNVNALLLGDSALYLCASSLLLTGGTNYGYTFGSGTRLTVV.